This TCR beta chain originates from a study of blood T cell repertoires in COVID-19. Study summary: Acute and convalescent COVID-19 specimens originated in the United States, Italy and Spain.

Repertoires were generated with immunoSEQ multiplex PCR, while TCRdb's copy carries only in-frame clones and drops some. The sample carries under 130,000 clones, around 84% recorded once. The germline gives CDR1 MNHEY, CDR2 SVGAGI. The junction had 4 bases not matched to a gene; V was cut back by 7 bases and J by 3 bases. The CDR3 spans 14 residues. The receptor was derived from a human donor in a cohort sampled during active COVID-19. J is TRBJ1-1 and V is TRBV6-5, with 11 positions matching TRBD1. The sequenced sample consisted of peripheral blood. CDR3 sequence: CASNRDRGDTEAFF. CDR3 DNA sequence: TGTGCCAGCAACCGGGACAGGGGGGACACTGAAGCTTTCTTT.